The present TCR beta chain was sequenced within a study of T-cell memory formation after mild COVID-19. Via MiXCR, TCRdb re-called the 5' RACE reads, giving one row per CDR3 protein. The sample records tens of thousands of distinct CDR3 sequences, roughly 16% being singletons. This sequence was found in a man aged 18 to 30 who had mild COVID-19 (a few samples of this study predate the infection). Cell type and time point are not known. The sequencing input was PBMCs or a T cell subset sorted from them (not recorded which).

CDR3 sequence (DNA): TGCGCCAGCAGCCGACTCCAGGGTGACAACACTGAAGCTTTCTTT. Translated: CASSRLQGDNTEAFF. The J gene is TRBJ1-1, the V gene TRBV5-1, with D perhaps matching TRBD1 (5 bases). The CDR3 extends over 15 amino acids. V was shortened by 4 bases and J by 2 bases, with 15 bases between the two germline ends. CDR1 is SGHRS, CDR2 YFSETQ, per germline.